The clone carrying this TCR beta chain was counted a few times. Its antigen remains unidentified. This entry is derived from a study of T-cell reconstitution after alpha-beta-depleted transplantation in children. Study observations and caveats: Surviving recipient cells, namely T cells and thymic progenitors, were the source of high day-60 TCRbeta diversity in some patients. Several hundred expanded graft clones reportedly gave rise to the alpha-beta T cells present about two months after transplant. T cells produced anew were the main source of T-cell counts and diversity one year after transplant.

Unique molecular identifiers were built into the TCRbeta library. TCRdb reprocessed the PCR reads with MiXCR, giving one entry per CDR3 protein. The sample gives a few hundred thousand distinct CDR3 sequences, roughly 25% of which show up once; under 5.5% is in the top ten. Trimming pared 3 bases from V and 0 bases from J, leaving 9 bases between. The length of the CDR3 is 14 residues. Germline V CDR1 and CDR2: KGHSH, LQKENI. Sequencing was performed on PBMCs, mostly from graft donor cells, taken 360 days after TCRalphabeta/CD19-depleted stem cell transplant. This chain links TRBV18 with TRBJ2-7; D not resolved. The receptor was isolated from a female patient between 2 and 15 years old who had a stem cell transplant for congenital amegakaryocytic thrombocytopenia, so the T cells may come from the graft donor. The CDR3 coding sequence is TGTGCCAGCTCACCTCAGAGCATCTCCTACGAGCAGTACTTC. Amino acids: CASSPQSISYEQYF.